These 10 T cell receptor beta chains share one sample of origin, sequenced in a study of blood T cell repertoires in COVID-19. Produced via immunoSEQ multiplex PCR; TCRdb's table is partial and in-frame only. The table has about 110,000 clones, around 83% seen once. The sample comprised peripheral blood. These receptors all come from a man in his 70s with acute or convalescent COVID-19.

The chain joins TRBV28 to TRBJ1-1; 8 bases are shared with TRBD1. CDR1 is MDHEN, CDR2 SYDVKM, per germline. V lost 1 base and J lost 1; bases outside the gene matches: 2. CDR3 length: 15 residues. CDR3 sequence (DNA): TGTGCCAGCAGTTTATTTGGACAGGGGAACACTGAAGCTTTCTTT. It encodes CASSLFGQGNTEAFF.

The gene calls are TRBV2 and TRBJ2-7; the D gene is possibly TRBD1 (5 bases). V shed 3 bases and J shed 4 bases, with 22 bases lying between them. There are 17 residues in the CDR3. Germline lookup yields CDR1 SNHLY and CDR2 FYNNEI. CDR3 in amino acids: CASSEALGGRVSYEQYF. For the CDR3, the DNA is TGTGCCAGCAGTGAGGCTTTAGGTGGCAGGGTCTCATACGAGCAGTACTTC.

The V call is TRBV12-3 or TRBV12-4, the J call TRBJ1-5; 10 positions agree with TRBD1. CDR3 length: 13 residues. The trim removed 10 bases at V and 6 bases at J, leaving 6 bases unmatched. The CDR3 bases are TGTGCCACCACCCGGGACAGGGGTCAGCCCCAGCATTTT. It is translated as CATTRDRGQPQHF.

This chain joins TRBV7-9 and TRBJ2-7, with 8 bases aligning to TRBD1. The germline V gene encodes CDR1 SEHNR and CDR2 FQNEAQ (reference sequence). The V segment lost 5 bases and the J segment 6 bases; nucleotides outside the gene matches: 9. This CDR3 has 14 residues. CDR3 region: CASSRGGQGSEQYF. In DNA, the CDR3 is TGTGCCAGCAGCCGAGGTGGACAGGGTTCCGAGCAGTACTTC.

V usage is TRBV2 and J usage is TRBJ1-3; 9 nucleotides match TRBD1. Germline V CDR1 and CDR2: SNHLY, FYNNEI. The J segment lost 0 bases and the V segment lost 5 bases, leaving 2 bases of the junction unmatched. The CDR3 consists of 15 residues. DNA for the CDR3: TGTGCCAGCAGTCGGACAGGGGACTCTGGAAACACCATATATTTT. Translating it yields CASSRTGDSGNTIYF.

The V gene is TRBV6-5, the J gene TRBJ1-4; possibly TRBD1 for D (5 bases). V was clipped by 8 bases and J by 7 bases, with 14 bases between them. Germline loops: CDR1 MNHEY, CDR2 SVGAGI. This CDR3 spans 13 amino acids. The CDR3 spells CASRGSDREKLFF. As DNA, the CDR3 is TGTGCCAGCCGGGGGTCCGATCGTGAAAAACTGTTTTTT.

The rearrangement links TRBV3-1 (or the pseudogene TRBV3-2) to TRBJ1-5; 7 bases agree with TRBD1. The CDR3 totals 15 residues. Germline CDR1 and CDR2: LGHDT and YNNKEL (reference sequence). Unmatched junction bases numbered 5, after V lost 3 bases and J lost 3 bases. The CDR3 region has the DNA TGTGCCAGCAGCCAGACCGGGACAGTCAATCAGCCCCAGCATTTT. This sequence encodes CASSQTGTVNQPQHF.

This chain links TRBV9 with TRBJ1-2; 9 bases map to TRBD1. This CDR3 is built from 15 residues. The junction had 7 bases not matched to a gene; V was cut back by 0 bases and J by 7 bases. Germline-derived CDR1 and CDR2 are SGDLS and YYNGEE. The DNA of the CDR3 is TGTGCCAGCAGCGTAGCTGTGACAGGGGGTAGTGGCTACACCTTC. Protein: CASSVAVTGGSGYTF.

This chain uses TRBV19 with TRBJ2-3; the match to TRBD2 covers 7 bases. Germline V lookup: CDR1 LNHDA, CDR2 SQIVND (reference sequence). The ends lost 5 bases at V and 2 bases at J; junction bases unmatched: 7. The CDR3 has 15 amino acids. This CDR3 is CASSRAGEPTDTQYF. CDR3 in DNA: TGTGCCAGTAGTCGTGCGGGGGAACCCACAGATACGCAGTATTTT. Combining the CDR3 with reference TRBV19 and TRBJ2-3 gives the whole variable domain DGGITQSPKYLFRKEGQNVTLSCEQNLNHDAMYWYRQDPGQGLRLIYYSQIVNDFQKGDIAEGYSVSREKKESFPLTVTSAQKNPTAFYLCASSRAGEPTDTQYFGPGTRLTVL.

In this sample, this clone turned up once. The V and J genes are TRBV7-2 and TRBJ2-5, with D possibly being TRBD1 (6 bases). CDR3 length: 13 residues. The germline V gene has CDR1 SGHTA and CDR2 FQGNSA. Trimming stripped 5 bases from V and 5 bases from J, with 12 bases between. DNA of the CDR3: TGTGCCAGCAGCCTTGACAGGTGGGAGACCCAGTACTTC. It specifies CASSLDRWETQYF.